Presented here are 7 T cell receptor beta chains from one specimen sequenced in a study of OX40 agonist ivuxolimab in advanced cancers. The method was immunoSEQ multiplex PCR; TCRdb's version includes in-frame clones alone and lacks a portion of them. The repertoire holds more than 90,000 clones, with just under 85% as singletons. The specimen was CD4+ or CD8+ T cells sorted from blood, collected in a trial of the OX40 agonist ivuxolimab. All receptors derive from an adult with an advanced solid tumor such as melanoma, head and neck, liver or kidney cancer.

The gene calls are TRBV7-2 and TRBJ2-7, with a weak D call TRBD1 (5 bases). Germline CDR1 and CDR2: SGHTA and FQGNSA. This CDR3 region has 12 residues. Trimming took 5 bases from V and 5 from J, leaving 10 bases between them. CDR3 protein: CASSPGIHEQYF. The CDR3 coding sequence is TGTGCCAGCAGCCCAGGGATCCACGAGCAGTACTTC.

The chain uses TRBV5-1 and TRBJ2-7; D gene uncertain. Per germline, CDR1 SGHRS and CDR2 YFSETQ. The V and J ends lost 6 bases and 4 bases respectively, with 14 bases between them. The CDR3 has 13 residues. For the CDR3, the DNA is TGCGCCAGCAATGAGATTCCCGGGTACGAGCAGTACTTC. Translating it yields CASNEIPGYEQYF.

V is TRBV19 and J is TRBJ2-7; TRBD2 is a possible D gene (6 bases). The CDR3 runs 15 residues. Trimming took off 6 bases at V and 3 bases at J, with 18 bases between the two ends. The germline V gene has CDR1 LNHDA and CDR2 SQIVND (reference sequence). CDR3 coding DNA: TGTGCCAGTAGCCCCCGGGGGACGGGTATCTACGAGCAGTACTTC. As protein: CASSPRGTGIYEQYF.

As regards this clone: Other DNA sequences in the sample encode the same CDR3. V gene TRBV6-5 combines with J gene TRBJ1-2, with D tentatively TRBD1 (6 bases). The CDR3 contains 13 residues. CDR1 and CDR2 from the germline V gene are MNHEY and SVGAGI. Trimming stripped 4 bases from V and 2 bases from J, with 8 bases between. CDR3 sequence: CASSLTGNYGYTF. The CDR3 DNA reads TGTGCCAGCAGTTTAACAGGGAACTATGGCTACACCTTC.

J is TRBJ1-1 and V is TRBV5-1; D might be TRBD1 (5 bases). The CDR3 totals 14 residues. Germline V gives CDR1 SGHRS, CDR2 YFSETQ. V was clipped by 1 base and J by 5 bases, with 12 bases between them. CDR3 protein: CASSLLRGETEAFF. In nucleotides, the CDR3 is TGCGCCAGCAGCTTGCTGAGAGGGGAAACTGAAGCTTTCTTT.

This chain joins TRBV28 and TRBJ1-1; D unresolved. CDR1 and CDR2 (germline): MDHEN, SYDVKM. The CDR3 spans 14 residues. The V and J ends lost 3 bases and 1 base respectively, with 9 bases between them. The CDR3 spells CASSFPGENTEAFF. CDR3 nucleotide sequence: TGTGCCAGCAGTTTTCCCGGCGAGAACACTGAAGCTTTCTTT.

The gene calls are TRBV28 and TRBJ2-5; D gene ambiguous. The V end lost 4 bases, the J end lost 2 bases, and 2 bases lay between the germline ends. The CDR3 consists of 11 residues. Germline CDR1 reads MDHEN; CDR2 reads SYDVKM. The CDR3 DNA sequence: TGTGCCAGCAGTTATCAAGAGACCCAGTACTTC. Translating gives CASSYQETQYF.